One sample yielded the 20 T cell receptor beta chains listed below, sequenced in a study of T cells in localized non-small cell lung cancer. Assay used: immunoSEQ multiplex PCR; TCRdb lists only in-frame clones, some missing. The repertoire holds 1,500 or so clones, about 25% seen once, with roughly 13% in the top ten. The source material was lung tumor tissue, sampled before any cancer treatment. These TCRs come from a woman between 35 and 70 years old with stage I lung adenocarcinoma.

This clone came up a few times. The chain couples TRBV9 to TRBJ2-3; tentative D call: TRBD1 (6 bases). CDR3 length: 14 residues. Germline-derived CDR1 and CDR2 are SGDLS and YYNGEE. V dropped 4 bases and J dropped 4 bases, with 13 bases sitting between them. The CDR3 DNA reads as TGTGCCAGCAGCAATCGTGAGGGGGCAGATACGCAGTATTTT. Protein product: CASSNREGADTQYF.

A few counts support this clone. The CDR3 DNA reads TGTGCCATCAGTGAGTCTTATCGGAATGAAAAACTGTTTTTT. Its protein is CAISESYRNEKLFF. This chain links TRBV10-3 with TRBJ1-4, with unresolved D. This CDR3 contains 14 residues. With 0 bases removed from V and 5 bases from J, the gap between germline ends came to 7 bases. Germline lookup yields CDR1 ENHRY and CDR2 SYGVKD.

The chain is built from TRBV6-8 and TRBJ1-3; D is uncertain. Germline V gives CDR1 MNHGY, CDR2 SAAAGT. V was clipped by 7 bases and J by 0 bases, with 7 bases between them. The CDR3 covers 13 residues. The CDR3 reads CASTPYSGNTIYF. The CDR3 coding sequence is TGTGCCAGCACCCCCTACTCTGGAAACACCATATATTTT.

This clone came up a few times. V is TRBV4-1 and J is TRBJ2-7; 9 nucleotides align to TRBD2. Trimming at V came to 0 bases and at J to 0 bases, leaving 3 bases not matched to a gene. The CDR3 totals 16 residues. Per the germline V gene, CDR1 is MGHRA and CDR2 is YSYEKL. CDR3 amino acids: CASSQDSGGSSYEQYF. CDR3 nucleotide sequence: TGCGCCAGCAGCCAAGATAGCGGGGGAAGCTCCTACGAGCAGTACTTC.

This CDR3 reads CASRSTPNTEAFF. In DNA form, the CDR3 reads TGTGCCAGCAGATCAACCCCGAACACTGAAGCTTTCTTT. The V and J genes are TRBV6-8 and TRBJ1-1; no definite D call. Germline V gene lookup returns CDR1 MNHGY and CDR2 SAAAGT. The CDR3 is made up of 13 amino acids. Trimming took 6 bases from V and 1 from J, leaving 9 bases between them.

This clone showed up just a few times. The chain recombines TRBV27 with TRBJ1-1; the D is unclear. Trimming shortened V by 3 bases and J by 3 bases, and 11 bases separated the two germline ends. Germline assignment: CDR1 MNHEY and CDR2 SMNVEV (reference sequence). The CDR3 is made up of 14 amino acids. The CDR3 is CASSFRGGYTEAFF. The CDR3 nucleotides are TGTGCCAGCAGTTTTCGGGGAGGGTACACTGAAGCTTTCTTT.

The chain carries TRBV6-8 and TRBJ1-1; 8 positions match TRBD1. The CDR3 runs to 17 residues. The J segment lost 3 bases and the V segment lost 2 bases, leaving 11 bases of the junction unmatched. CDR1 is MNHGY and CDR2 is SAAAGT in the germline V gene. CDR3 sequence (DNA): TGTGCCAGCAGTTACGACAGGGGAGACGCGCGGTACACTGAAGCTTTCTTT. Its protein product is CASSYDRGDARYTEAFF.

This clone was recorded a few times. J is TRBJ1-4 and V is TRBV19; D remains unclear. The germline CDR1 and CDR2 sequences are LNHDA and SQIVND (reference sequence). This CDR3 comprises 15 residues. With 1 base removed from V and 2 bases from J, the gap between germline ends came to 8 bases. CDR3 amino acids: CASSIGVATNEKLFF. The DNA of the CDR3 is TGTGCCAGTAGTATAGGGGTTGCGACTAATGAAAAACTGTTTTTT.

This clone has just a few counts. The chain has TRBV6-8 and TRBJ2-1; D is uncertain. The CDR3 length is 14 residues. The V gene's germline CDR1 is MNHGY and CDR2 SAAAGT. Between the trimmed V and J ends, which lost 0 bases and 3 bases, there was a span of 6 bases. The CDR3 is CASSYSPNYNEQFF. The CDR3 nucleotides are TGTGCCAGCAGTTACTCCCCCAACTACAATGAGCAGTTCTTC.

V is TRBV11-3 and J is TRBJ2-1, with 13 positions matching TRBD2. The germline V gene has CDR1 SGHNT and CDR2 YENEEA. V shed 4 bases, J shed 4 bases, and the junction held 7 bases outside the gene matches. This CDR3 is 17 amino acids long. The CDR3 here is CASSYIGLAGVYNEQFF. Here the CDR3 DNA reads TGTGCCAGCAGCTACATTGGACTAGCGGGGGTTTACAATGAGCAGTTCTTC.

V is TRBV18 and J is TRBJ2-1; 7 nucleotides align to TRBD1. This CDR3 comprises 16 residues. V trimming: 0 bases; J trimming: 10 bases; junction bases outside the gene matches: 12. Germline values: CDR1 KGHSH, CDR2 LQKENI. CDR3 nucleotides: TGTGCCAGCTCACCACCCGTAGGGACGACAGGGTACGAGCAGTTCTTC. Translation: CASSPPVGTTGYEQFF.

This clone is medium-sized (0.01 to 0.1%). The chain has TRBV4-1 and TRBJ1-3, with a weak D call TRBD1 (6 bases). From germline, CDR1 is MGHRA and CDR2 YSYEKL. The CDR3 is made up of 17 amino acids. The germline V and J ends were trimmed by 0 bases and 1 base, with 13 bases remaining between them. CDR3 in amino acids: CASSQERTGTSGNTIYF. The DNA of the CDR3 is TGCGCCAGCAGCCAAGAACGAACAGGGACGTCTGGAAACACCATATATTTT.

This clone is judged medium-sized (0.01 to 0.1%). The germline gene is not matched at one end of the junction; a read error may be the cause. This sequence joins TRBV6-8 and TRBJ2-7; tentative D call: TRBD2 (6 bases). Germline assignment: CDR1 MNHGY and CDR2 SAAAGT. This CDR3 is built from 19 residues. CDR3 nucleotides: TGTGCCAGCAGTGACTCGAAGGGAGGATGGGGCTCCCACTCCTACGAGCAGTACTTC. As protein: CASSDSKGGWGSHSYEQYF.

This clone showed up just once. This sequence joins TRBV28 and TRBJ2-5, with 7 bases identical to TRBD2. This CDR3 spans 13 amino acids. Trimming removed 5 bases from V and 6 bases from J; junction bases left unmatched: 6. CDR1 and CDR2 from the germline V gene are MDHEN and SYDVKM. In DNA form, the CDR3 reads TGTGCCAGCAGTACGACTAGCATTAAGACCCAGTACTTC. Encoded protein: CASSTTSIKTQYF.

The genes are TRBV11-3 and TRBJ2-1, with a tentative D call TRBD2 (7 bases). Germline CDR1 SGHNT, CDR2 YENEEA. Between the trimmed V and J ends, which lost 4 bases and 4 bases, there was a span of 20 bases. The CDR3 contains 17 residues. CDR3 residues: CASSSSGKQGTYNEQFF. CDR3 in DNA: TGTGCCAGCAGCTCAAGCGGGAAGCAGGGGACGTACAATGAGCAGTTCTTC.

The chain recombines TRBV9 with TRBJ1-1; D ambiguous. From germline, CDR1 is SGDLS and CDR2 YYNGEE. CDR3 size: 14 residues. The V gene lost 2 bases and the J gene lost 0 bases, with 8 bases spanning the gap. The chain's CDR3 is CASSVDFLNTEAFF. DNA of the CDR3: TGTGCCAGCAGCGTGGACTTCTTGAACACTGAAGCTTTCTTT.

This clone has just a few counts. The rearrangement joins TRBV11-3 to TRBJ2-3; 10 bases are a match to TRBD2. The CDR3 totals 15 residues. Per germline, CDR1 SGHNT and CDR2 YENEEA. Trimming at V came to 6 bases and at J to 4 bases, leaving 7 bases not matched to a gene. CDR3 nucleotide sequence: TGTGCCAGCAGGGCAACTAGCGGGGCATCAGATACGCAGTATTTT. Translating gives CASRATSGASDTQYF.

This clone was counted a single time. The J gene is TRBJ2-7, the V gene TRBV6-8; either TRBD1 or TRBD2 may supply D (5 bases each). The CDR3 contains 13 residues. Deletions cut 4 bases from V and 7 bases from J, with 14 bases between. Per the germline V gene, CDR1 is MNHGY and CDR2 is SAAAGT. CDR3 sequence: CASSFWDQGEQYF. DNA for the CDR3: TGTGCCAGCAGTTTTTGGGACCAAGGGGAGCAGTACTTC.

The genes are TRBV30 and TRBJ1-3; D gene ambiguous. Germline values: CDR1 GTSNPN, CDR2 SVGIG (reference sequence). The CDR3 spans 14 residues. The V and J ends lost 3 bases and 3 bases respectively, with 12 bases between them. This chain's CDR3 is CAWRGLTLGNTIYF. The CDR3 DNA reads TGTGCCTGGAGGGGCCTAACCCTTGGAAACACCATATATTTT.

V and J are TRBV6-8 and TRBJ2-4; D may correspond to TRBD1 or TRBD2 (5 bases each). This CDR3 spans 17 amino acids. The V and J ends lost 7 bases and 9 bases respectively, with 28 bases between them. Germline lookup yields CDR1 MNHGY and CDR2 SAAAGT. The CDR3: CASKKRSLESRGGIQYF. Here the CDR3 DNA reads TGTGCCAGCAAAAAAAGATCGCTCGAATCCCGTGGGGGCATTCAGTACTTC.